This TCR beta chain was found in a study of CD8 T cell repertoires and HIV-1 epitope variants. The wider study: Tested: three Gag epitope families, Nef HW9 and YT9. Separate from the cultures, 1M uncultured T cells served as baseline.

As regards this clone: Antigen specificity is unknown.

The CDR3 spans 13 residues. Germline lookup yields CDR1 MNHEY and CDR2 SVGAGI. J lost 6 bases, V lost 7 bases, and 8 bases had no gene match. TCRdb's copy holds only in-frame clones and misses some; the assay was immunoSEQ multiplex PCR. The top ten hold around 40% of the sample, which has several thousand clones, around two thirds seen once. Sequencing used cultured CD8+ T cells derived from PBMCs. This rearrangement joins TRBV6-5 to TRBJ2-7; 8 nucleotides align to TRBD1. This clonotype was sampled from a male donor with HIV. CDR3 in amino acids: CASTRTGTGEQYF. CDR3 nucleotide sequence: TGTGCCAGCACCAGGACAGGGACCGGCGAGCAGTACTTC.